The T cell receptor beta chain described here comes from a study of CXCR3-negative and CXCR3-positive naive CD8 T cells (dated by TCRdb to between 2019 and 2020). For the study in its entirety: In total, 130 million or so TRB reads were obtained, which works out to roughly 1.5 +/- 0.3 million reads per library. The diversity and physicochemical repertoire analyses included eleven to twelve donors pooled from two independent experiments. Naive subsets from roughly 5 donors and memory cells from 3 donors were included in the TRBV-TRBJ cluster analysis. The paper's findings and limits, for the study overall: Comparably high repertoire diversity was found in both naive subsets, whereas much lower repertoire diversity was found in memory CD8+ T cells. Similar TRBV-TRBJ usage was shown by naive CXCR3-negative and CXCR3-positive cells from the same donor, whereas distinct patterns were shown by memory cells. TRB CDR3s from CXCR3-positive naive cells showed higher hydrophobicity (lower Kidera factor 4), lower energy, and higher strength and volume indices than CXCR3-negative naive cells. Because surface CD5, which has been linked to self-reactivity in mice, was comparable between naive subsets, TCR interaction strength was also inferred from TRB CDR3 physicochemical properties. Freshly isolated PBMCs were used for most assays because CXCR3 expression went down partially after cryopreservation.

The germline V gene specifies SQVTM as CDR1 and ANQGSEA as CDR2. The CDR3 spans 15 residues, from the cysteine through the phenylalanine. Only the protein is on record. The instrument given in TCRdb is NextSeq 550. The Human TCR Profiling Kit (MiLaboratory) was used to prepare UMI-labeled 5' RACE TRB cDNA libraries. The full amount of extracted RNA was used for cDNA synthesis, and the full amount of resulting cDNA was used for PCR amplification. Libraries were prepared in parallel with an identical number of PCR cycles. The study's own analysis went as follows. MIGEC and MiXCR extracted about 50,000 +/- 10,000 unique UMI-labeled TRB cDNA molecules per library, requiring at least two reads per UMI. An average of approximately 40,000 +/- 10,000 functional in-frame TRB CDR3 nucleotide clonotypes without stop codons was found per library. Diversity metrics, including normalized Shannon-Wiener and Chao1, were computed in VDJtools after downsampling to 5000 UMI-labeled TRB molecules per sample. VDJtools was used to calculate clonotype-size-weighted physicochemical properties of the central five CDR3 residues, namely interaction energy, strength, volume and Kidera factor 4. TCRdb reprocessed the reads, and each CDR3 protein sequence is entered once, without DNA. The V and J calls and clone size are TCRdb's, not the authors'. This sample's clone table shows about 9,600 distinct CDR3 sequences. The ten largest clones add up to roughly 1% of the sample.

About this clonotype: Its antigen is not yet known.

Each CD8+ T cell subset was flow-sorted in triplicate, and approximately 280,000 cells per subset were placed directly into RLT lysis buffer. Naive CD8+ T cells were defined stringently as CD45RO-CCR7+CD27+CD95- to exclude memory contaminants. Standard density gradient centrifugation was used to isolate peripheral blood mononuclear cells from buffy coats. A FACSAria III was used to flow-sort naive CXCR3-negative and CXCR3-positive CD8+ T cells. Total RNA was extracted from sorted cells with an RNeasy Mini Kit. Sequencing was performed on naive CXCR3- CD8+ T cells from blood. The sample's cell subset or site label, decoded: CD45RO-CCR7+CD27+CD95- naive CD8+ T cells lacking CXCR3 (TNR3-). Recombination joined TRBV29-1 with TRBJ1-1; TCRdb indicates TRBD1, and absent DNA this call remains unverified. The TCR was taken from a human donor in good health. Some clones in this sample may be carry-over from other donors' samples. The CDR3 has the sequence CSVDWTGGVGAEAFF.